These 18 T cell receptor beta chains originate from one sample sequenced in a study of blood T cell repertoires in COVID-19. Here immunoSEQ multiplex PCR was the method, and the copy in TCRdb shows in-frame clones only, minus some. This sample has roughly 670,000 clones; just under 90% occur once, and the top ten carry approximately 0.3%. Sequencing was carried out using peripheral blood. Source of these receptors: a woman aged 18-29 years with acute or convalescent COVID-19.

The chain carries TRBV5-4 and TRBJ2-3; TRBD2 matches 7 bases. The CDR3 spans 12 residues. V lost 2 bases and J lost 10; bases outside the gene matches: 4. Germline values: CDR1 SGHNT, CDR2 YYREEE (reference sequence). In DNA, the CDR3 is TGTGCCAGCAGCTTCCGGGGAGGGGCGCAGTATTTT. It specifies CASSFRGGAQYF.

The chain links TRBV5-6 to TRBJ1-1, with a weak D call TRBD1 (6 bases). There are 17 residues in the CDR3. Germline-derived CDR1 and CDR2 are SGHDT and YYEEEE. Trimming took 2 bases from V and 0 from J, leaving 17 bases between them. This chain's CDR3 is CASSLKQGHSMNTEAFF. The CDR3 DNA reads TGTGCCAGCAGCTTAAAACAGGGTCACTCCATGAACACTGAAGCTTTCTTT.

The V call is TRBV5-1, the J call TRBJ1-6; 7 bases fit TRBD1. Trimming removed 0 bases from V and 9 bases from J; junction bases left unmatched: 9. The germline V gene has CDR1 SGHRS and CDR2 YFSETQ. The CDR3 covers 16 residues. In DNA, the CDR3 is TGCGCCAGCAGCTTGGAGGTGACAGGGAAGAGTTCACCCCTCCACTTT. This gives the protein CASSLEVTGKSSPLHF.

The rearrangement joins TRBV5-4 to TRBJ1-2; TRBD1 aligns across 7 bases. Germline trimming cut 3 bases from V and 2 bases from J; bases unmatched to any gene: 1. Germline V gene lookup returns CDR1 SGHNT and CDR2 YYREEE (reference sequence). This CDR3 contains 13 residues. The CDR3 bases are TGTGCCAGCAGCTCGACAGGGAACTATGGCTACACCTTC. It translates to CASSSTGNYGYTF.

The chain recombines TRBV24-1 with TRBJ2-1; D is unresolved. The CDR3 sequence is 12 residues long. The V gene lost 7 bases and the J gene lost 5 bases, with 8 bases spanning the gap. Per the germline V gene, CDR1 is KGHDR and CDR2 is SFDVKD. CDR3 nucleotides: TGTGCCACCAGGAGAGGTCACAATGAGCAGTTCTTC. It specifies CATRRGHNEQFF.

The table lists this clone with a count of one. This rearrangement joins TRBV24-1 to TRBJ1-2, with 7 bases identical to TRBD1. The CDR3 extends over 20 amino acids. The germline V gene encodes CDR1 KGHDR and CDR2 SFDVKD. The V segment lost 3 bases and the J segment 1 base; nucleotides outside the gene matches: 19. In DNA, the CDR3 is TGTGCCACCAGTGATGCCCCCGGGACAGCCCACAGTTTCTTTAACTATGGCTACACCTTC. This gives the protein CATSDAPGTAHSFFNYGYTF.

CDR3 in amino acids: CASSIPGGANGRETQYF. CDR3 nucleotide sequence: TGTGCCAGTAGTATCCCGGGAGGGGCGAATGGTAGAGAGACCCAGTACTTC. This sequence joins TRBV19 and TRBJ2-5, with 8 bases fitting TRBD2. The CDR3 length is 17 residues. Unmatched junction bases numbered 13, after V lost 3 bases and J lost 4 bases. Germline loops: CDR1 LNHDA, CDR2 SQIVND (reference sequence).

The genes are TRBV5-1 and TRBJ1-2; 9 bases are a match to TRBD1. CDR3 length: 19 amino acids. Germline lookup yields CDR1 SGHRS and CDR2 YFSETQ. Trimming at V came to 4 bases and at J to 4 bases, leaving 20 bases not matched to a gene. CDR3 sequence: CASSALLGQGILSFYGYTF. In DNA, the CDR3 is TGCGCCAGCAGCGCCCTTCTGGGACAGGGAATTTTGAGTTTCTATGGCTACACCTTC.

The chain uses TRBV6-2 or TRBV6-3 and TRBJ2-1; tentatively, D is TRBD2 (5 bases). With 0 bases removed from V and 4 bases from J, the gap between germline ends came to 16 bases. The germline gives CDR1 MNHEY, CDR2 SVGEGT. The CDR3 loop spans 17 amino acids. The CDR3 DNA reads as TGTGCCAGCAGTTACTCGATTGAGGAGCGGACGTACAATGAGCAGTTCTTC. Translation gives CASSYSIEERTYNEQFF.

The count of this clone is one. This sequence joins TRBV7-3 and TRBJ2-3; 8 positions agree with TRBD2. This CDR3 spans 15 amino acids. Germline-derived CDR1 and CDR2 are SGHTA and FQGTGA. V shed 7 bases and J 2 bases; nucleotides not matched to a gene: 8. The CDR3: CASTDRGGPTDTQYF. The CDR3 DNA reads TGTGCCAGCACCGATCGCGGGGGGCCCACAGATACGCAGTATTTT.

The chain links TRBV7-2 to TRBJ2-2; D gene unclear. The CDR3 is 12 amino acids. The germline V gene has CDR1 SGHTA and CDR2 FQGNSA. V shed 5 bases and J shed 7 bases, with 8 bases lying between them. Here the CDR3 DNA reads TGTGCCAGCAGCCCCTTTTACGGGGAGCTGTTTTTT. Translating it yields CASSPFYGELFF.

The rearrangement links TRBV5-6 to TRBJ1-1; the D is unclear. This CDR3 region has 11 residues. Trimming cost V 4 bases and J 11 bases, with 12 bases left between them. From germline, CDR1 is SGHDT and CDR2 YYEEEE. In DNA form, the CDR3 reads TGTGCCAGCAGCGAGCTAGAGGTGGCTTTCTTT. This encodes CASSELEVAFF. The variable domain in full, with the rest retrieved from reference TRBV5-6 and TRBJ1-1, is DAGVTQSPTHLIKTRGQQVTLRCSPKSGHDTVSWYQQALGQGPQFIFQYYEEEERQRGNFPDRFSGHQFPNYSSELNVNALLLGDSALYLCASSELEVAFFGQGTRLTVV.

The chain is built from TRBV7-9 and TRBJ1-2; 8 nucleotides line up with TRBD1. Unmatched junction bases numbered 11, after V lost 5 bases and J lost 6 bases. CDR3 length: 15 residues. Germline-derived CDR1 and CDR2 are SEHNR and FQNEAQ (reference sequence). CDR3 in amino acids: CASSPGTGEPNGYTF. The DNA of the CDR3 is TGTGCCAGCAGCCCCGGGACAGGCGAGCCCAATGGCTACACCTTC.

The chain has TRBV19 and TRBJ2-1; D remains ambiguous. Trimming took 3 bases from V and 3 from J, leaving 9 bases between them. From germline, CDR1 is LNHDA and CDR2 SQIVND (reference sequence). This CDR3 spans 14 amino acids. In nucleotides, the CDR3 is TGTGCCAGTAGTATTAACAGTAACTACAATGAGCAGTTCTTC. This translates into CASSINSNYNEQFF.

The CDR3 protein is CASSQGNRDSEKLFF. The CDR3 nucleotides are TGCGCCAGCAGCCAAGGGAACCGGGACAGTGAAAAACTGTTTTTT. The chain joins TRBV4-3 to TRBJ1-4; 7 positions agree with TRBD1. The CDR3 sequence is 15 residues long. Germline values: CDR1 LGHNA, CDR2 YSLEER. V gave up 1 base and J gave up 7 bases; unmatched junction bases: 6.

Only one count was recorded for this clone. This chain links TRBV10-3 with TRBJ2-3; 11 positions match TRBD2. The germline CDR1 and CDR2 sequences are ENHRY and SYGVKD. V lost 6 bases and J lost 0; bases outside the gene matches: 5. The CDR3 has 16 amino acids. The DNA for the CDR3 is TGTGCCATCAGGCCGGGACTAGCGGTTAGCACAGATACGCAGTATTTT. It codes for CAIRPGLAVSTDTQYF.

The rearrangement uses TRBV25-1 and TRBJ1-1; D call uncertain. The CDR3 has 12 amino acids. Trimming pared 4 bases from V and 8 bases from J, leaving 11 bases between. Germline lookup yields CDR1 MGHDK and CDR2 SYGVNS. The CDR3: CASSVSGTEAFF. The CDR3 coding sequence is TGTGCCAGCAGTGTCTCGGGAACCGAAGCTTTCTTT.

The sample holds one count of this clone. The chain uses TRBV2 and TRBJ2-4, with a weak D call TRBD2 (6 bases). V was clipped by 6 bases and J by 3 bases, with 18 bases between them. Looked up from germline, CDR1 is SNHLY and CDR2 is FYNNEI. The CDR3 spans 16 residues. CDR3 in DNA: TGTGCCAGCAGGGAGGGTTGGGCTCCGTTCAAAAACATTCAGTACTTC. This codes for CASREGWAPFKNIQYF.